Below, 27 T cell receptor beta chains from the same sample are listed, as sequenced in a study of T cell changes during pregnancy in multiple sclerosis. Here immunoSEQ multiplex PCR was the method, and the copy in TCRdb shows in-frame clones only, minus some. This sample has roughly 110,000 clones; approximately 90% occur once, and the top ten carry roughly 0.82%. This material consisted of peripheral blood, taken in the third trimester of pregnancy. Receptor source: a female donor in good health, enrolled as a control in a pregnancy study.

This clone turned up a few times. V gene TRBV2 combines with J gene TRBJ1-4, with 10 bases that match TRBD1. The germline CDR1 and CDR2 sequences are SNHLY and FYNNEI. V lost 2 bases, J lost 8 bases, and 5 bases stayed unmatched. This CDR3 spans 15 amino acids. The CDR3 is CASSEMDRGDEKLFF. CDR3 coding DNA: TGTGCCAGCAGTGAAATGGACAGGGGGGACGAAAAACTGTTTTTT.

V usage is TRBV7-2 and J usage is TRBJ2-3; tentatively, D is TRBD2 (6 bases). Germline V lookup: CDR1 SGHTA, CDR2 FQGNSA. Deletions cut 1 base from V and 2 bases from J, with 10 bases between. This CDR3 is built from 15 residues. The DNA of the CDR3 is TGTGCCAGCAGCTTAGGAGCGGGTATCACAGATACGCAGTATTTT. It yields the protein CASSLGAGITDTQYF.

The chain employs TRBV19 and TRBJ2-5, with TRBD2 identical over 8 bases. Per germline, CDR1 LNHDA and CDR2 SQIVND (reference sequence). Germline trimming cut 3 bases from V and 2 bases from J; bases unmatched to any gene: 5. The CDR3 totals 15 residues. The CDR3 DNA reads as TGTGCCAGTAGTATGGGGCGGGGGGAACAAGAGACCCAGTACTTC. Amino acid sequence: CASSMGRGEQETQYF.

The chain uses TRBV19 and TRBJ1-4; D is unclear. CDR1 is LNHDA and CDR2 is SQIVND in the germline V gene (reference sequence). CDR3 length: 16 residues. Trimming stripped 3 bases from V and 8 bases from J, with 19 bases between. CDR3 DNA sequence: TGTGCCAGTAGTATTAATGGTCCAGGAGCGGCGGAAAAACTGTTTTTT. Protein product: CASSINGPGAAEKLFF.

The gene calls are TRBV7-2 and TRBJ1-6, with D perhaps matching TRBD1 (5 bases). CDR3 length equals 14 residues. Trimming cost V 4 bases and J 5 bases, with 9 bases left between them. CDR1 is SGHTA, CDR2 FQGNSA, per germline. CDR3 coding DNA: TGTGCCAGCAGCTCGACAGAAAATAATTCACCCCTCCACTTT. Translated, it gives CASSSTENNSPLHF.

The V and J genes are TRBV30 and TRBJ1-1, with D unresolved. The CDR3 length is 12 residues. Trimming pared 2 bases from V and 6 bases from J, leaving 10 bases between. The germline V gene has CDR1 GTSNPN and CDR2 SVGIG (reference sequence). CDR3 residues: CAWSPSGPEAFF. The CDR3, as DNA: TGTGCCTGGAGTCCCTCGGGTCCTGAAGCTTTCTTT.

V and J are TRBV15 and TRBJ1-4; 9 bases are shared with TRBD1. Germline CDR1 reads LNHNV; CDR2 reads YYDKDF (reference sequence). V lost 2 bases to trimming and J lost 8 bases; unmatched junction nucleotides: 6. The CDR3 totals 15 residues. The CDR3 region has the DNA TGTGCCACCAGCAGAAACAGGGGGCAAGGGGAAAAACTGTTTTTT. Residues: CATSRNRGQGEKLFF.

The sample holds one count of this clone. This chain links TRBV7-9 with TRBJ2-6, with a tentative D call TRBD2 (6 bases). CDR3 length: 15 residues. Looked up from germline, CDR1 is SEHNR and CDR2 is FQNEAQ (reference sequence). Trimming took 8 bases from V and 0 from J, leaving 11 bases between them. In DNA form, the CDR3 reads TGTGCCAGCCTGCGGGGAGTCTCTGGGGCCAACGTCCTGACTTTC. It translates to CASLRGVSGANVLTF. Filled out from reference TRBV7-9 and TRBJ2-6, the complete variable domain reads DTGVSQNPRHKITKRGQNVTFRCDPISEHNRLYWYRQTLGQGPEFLTYFQNEAQLEKSRLLSDRFSAERPKGSFSTLEIQRTEQGDSAMYLCASLRGVSGANVLTFGAGSRLTVL.

V and J are TRBV5-1 and TRBJ1-1; D gene ambiguous. CDR3 length: 12 amino acids. CDR1 SGHRS and CDR2 YFSETQ come from the germline V gene. Trimming left V 0 bases short and J 7 bases short, with 7 bases between. Here the CDR3 DNA reads TGCGCCAGCAGCTTGGACGGACTTGAAGCTTTCTTT. This gives the protein CASSLDGLEAFF.

This chain links TRBV10-3 with TRBJ2-2, with 8 positions matching TRBD2. Germline V gene sequence: CDR1 ENHRY, CDR2 SYGVKD. The CDR3 sequence is 17 residues long. V was pared by 7 bases and J by 2 bases, with 12 bases of the junction left unmatched. CDR3 protein: CAITNANAGGNTGELFF. The CDR3 bases are TGTGCCATCACTAACGCCAATGCGGGGGGAAACACCGGGGAGCTGTTTTTT.

This clone was seen only once. This chain joins TRBV7-2 and TRBJ2-3; 8 positions match TRBD1. Germline CDR1 SGHTA, CDR2 FQGNSA. The V segment lost 2 bases and the J segment 7 bases; nucleotides outside the gene matches: 8. This CDR3 has 15 amino acids. The CDR3 sequence is CASSLNPQGAYTQYF. The DNA for the CDR3 is TGTGCCAGCAGCTTAAATCCCCAGGGGGCGTATACGCAGTATTTT.

The chain combines TRBV7-9 with TRBJ2-3, with TRBD1 matching 9 bases. This CDR3 has 17 residues. Trimming at V came to 5 bases and at J to 4 bases, leaving 13 bases not matched to a gene. The germline gives CDR1 SEHNR, CDR2 FQNEAQ (reference sequence). CDR3 nucleotides: TGTGCCAGCAGCGTACGTCCGGGACAGGGCCAGCCAGATACGCAGTATTTT. Amino acid sequence: CASSVRPGQGQPDTQYF.

The gene calls are TRBV19 and TRBJ1-5; D may be TRBD1 (5 bases). The CDR3 has 16 residues. Germline V gives CDR1 LNHDA, CDR2 SQIVND (reference sequence). Trimming shortened V by 0 bases and J by 5 bases, and 14 bases separated the two germline ends. CDR3 sequence reads: CASSIDYGGWDQPQHF. The CDR3 region has the DNA TGTGCCAGTAGTATAGATTACGGGGGTTGGGATCAGCCCCAGCATTTT.

DNA for the CDR3: TGTGCCAGCAGGGGCGGGGGGGCCCCCGATACGCAGTATTTT. Residues: CASRGGGAPDTQYF. The rearrangement uses TRBV27 and TRBJ2-3; 9 bases line up with TRBD2. V trimming: 6 bases; J trimming: 6 bases; junction bases outside the gene matches: 7. Germline CDR1 and CDR2: MNHEY and SMNVEV (reference sequence). The CDR3 has 14 residues.

This clone was found once. V gene TRBV6-5 combines with J gene TRBJ2-7; 7 nucleotides line up with TRBD1. CDR1 and CDR2 from the germline V gene are MNHEY and SVGAGI. The trim removed 6 bases at V and 6 bases at J, leaving 11 bases unmatched. This CDR3 has 14 residues. CDR3: CASSLYRGWGEQYF. The CDR3, as DNA: TGTGCCAGCAGCCTATACAGGGGTTGGGGCGAGCAGTACTTC.

The chain joins TRBV27 to TRBJ2-7; 9 bases map to TRBD1. Trimming cost V 6 bases and J 3 bases; bases outside gene matches: 9. The germline CDR1 and CDR2 sequences are MNHEY and SMNVEV (reference sequence). CDR3 length: 15 amino acids. CDR3 sequence: CASRGIRDRDYEQYF. CDR3 nucleotide sequence: TGTGCCAGCAGGGGGATCCGGGACAGGGACTACGAGCAGTACTTC.

The count of this clone is one. The J gene is TRBJ1-4, the V gene TRBV9; 8 bases align to TRBD1. Germline V gene lookup returns CDR1 SGDLS and CDR2 YYNGEE. The CDR3 loop spans 15 amino acids. Trimming removed 4 bases from V and 4 bases from J; junction bases left unmatched: 6. CDR3 in DNA: TGTGCCAGCAGCCCGAGGACAGGGCGTAATGAAAAACTGTTTTTT. Protein: CASSPRTGRNEKLFF.

V is TRBV4-3 and J is TRBJ2-2; the match to TRBD2 covers 7 bases. V trimming: 0 bases; J trimming: 5 bases; junction bases outside the gene matches: 9. The germline gives CDR1 LGHNA, CDR2 YSLEER. The CDR3 spans 17 residues. The CDR3 reads CASSQEREATGTGELFF. The CDR3 region has the DNA TGCGCCAGCAGCCAAGAACGGGAGGCCACGGGGACCGGGGAGCTGTTTTTT.

J is TRBJ2-1 and V is TRBV5-8, with 8 nucleotides matching TRBD2. The CDR3 runs 14 residues. Trimming removed 4 bases from V and 9 bases from J; junction bases left unmatched: 9. From germline, CDR1 is SGHTS and CDR2 YDEGEE. The CDR3 here is CASSHIGRVVEQFF. In DNA form, the CDR3 reads TGTGCCAGCAGCCATATCGGGAGGGTCGTTGAGCAGTTCTTC.

The V gene is TRBV13, the J gene TRBJ1-2; D remains unclear. This CDR3 is built from 14 residues. The germline V gene encodes CDR1 PRHDT and CDR2 FYEKMQ (reference sequence). Trimming took off 2 bases at V and 4 bases at J, with 11 bases between the two ends. The CDR3 DNA is TGTGCCAGCAGCTTAATCCCCCGCAGCTATGGCTACACCTTC. This encodes CASSLIPRSYGYTF.

This chain joins TRBV9 and TRBJ2-5; unclear D gene. CDR3 length: 15 amino acids. The V gene lost 0 bases and the J gene lost 2 bases, with 11 bases spanning the gap. Germline V lookup: CDR1 SGDLS, CDR2 YYNGEE. The CDR3 here is CASSVGDIQQETQYF. As DNA, the CDR3 is TGTGCCAGCAGCGTAGGAGATATACAGCAAGAGACCCAGTACTTC.

V and J are TRBV19 and TRBJ1-1; the D is unclear. V gave up 7 bases and J gave up 0 bases, with 18 bases separating them. Germline assignment: CDR1 LNHDA and CDR2 SQIVND (reference sequence). The length of the CDR3 is 16 residues. The CDR3 protein is CASKARAGTLNTEAFF. The CDR3 region has the DNA TGTGCCAGTAAGGCGAGGGCAGGAACCCTGAACACTGAAGCTTTCTTT.

The chain has TRBV2 and TRBJ2-5, with D possibly TRBD2 on 6 matching bases. Germline V gene lookup returns CDR1 SNHLY and CDR2 FYNNEI. V gave up 3 bases and J gave up 7 bases, with 6 bases separating them. CDR3 length: 11 residues. The DNA of the CDR3 is TGTGCCAGCAGTGAGGAGGGGACCCAGTACTTC. This encodes CASSEEGTQYF.

This clone was seen a few times. The J gene is TRBJ1-2, the V gene TRBV30; D might be TRBD1 (6 bases). CDR3 length: 12 residues. The germline gives CDR1 GTSNPN, CDR2 SVGIG (reference sequence). V dropped 5 bases and J dropped 8 bases, with 15 bases sitting between them. CDR3 in DNA: TGTGCCTGGTCAATACAGGGACCGGGCTACACCTTC. Protein product: CAWSIQGPGYTF.

The chain employs TRBV4-3 and TRBJ1-2; 8 nucleotides line up with TRBD1. The CDR3 is 14 residues long. The V gene end was trimmed by 3 bases and the J gene end by 8 bases; junction bases not matched to a gene: 8. CDR1 is LGHNA and CDR2 is YSLEER in the germline V gene. The DNA for the CDR3 is TGCGCCAGCAGCCACCCCCAGGGGGCAGGCGGCTACACCTTC. It is translated as CASSHPQGAGGYTF.

For this clone: Compared with germline, one end of the junction differs, possibly owing to a read error. The chain joins TRBV6-1 to TRBJ1-5; 7 positions agree with TRBD1. Looked up from germline, CDR1 is MNHNS and CDR2 is SASEGT. This CDR3 comprises 18 residues. In DNA, the CDR3 is TGTGCCAGCAGTAAAGCCCCCAGAGGGGGCTATCGCAATCAGCCCCAGCATTTT. It yields the protein CASSKAPRGGYRNQPQHF.

This sequence joins TRBV27 and TRBJ1-4, with no clear D. CDR3 length: 15 residues. The ends were cut back, 10 bases at V and 0 bases at J, with 15 bases in the middle. The germline V gene encodes CDR1 MNHEY and CDR2 SMNVEV (reference sequence). The CDR3 region is CATATTYATNEKLFF. The DNA for the CDR3 is TGTGCCACCGCGACAACCTATGCAACTAATGAAAAACTGTTTTTT.